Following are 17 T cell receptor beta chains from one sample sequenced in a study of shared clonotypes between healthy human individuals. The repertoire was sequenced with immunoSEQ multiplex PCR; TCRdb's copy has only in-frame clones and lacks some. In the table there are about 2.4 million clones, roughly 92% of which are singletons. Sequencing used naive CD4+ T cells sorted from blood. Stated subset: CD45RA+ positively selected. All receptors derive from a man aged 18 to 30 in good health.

CDR3 residues: CAWTSRNTGELFF. DNA of the CDR3: TGTGCCTGGACGAGTAGAAACACCGGGGAGCTGTTTTTT. This chain joins TRBV30 and TRBJ2-2; D remains unclear. In germline, CDR1 is GTSNPN, CDR2 SVGIG (reference sequence). The CDR3 contains 13 residues. V gave up 4 bases and J gave up 2 bases, with 8 bases separating them.

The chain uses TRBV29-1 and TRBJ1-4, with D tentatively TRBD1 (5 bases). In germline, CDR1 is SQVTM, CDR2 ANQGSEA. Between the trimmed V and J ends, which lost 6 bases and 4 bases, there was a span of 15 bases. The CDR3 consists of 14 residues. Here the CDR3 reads CSVIPGLNNEKLFF. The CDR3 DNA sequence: TGCAGCGTAATTCCGGGACTGAATAATGAAAAACTGTTTTTT.

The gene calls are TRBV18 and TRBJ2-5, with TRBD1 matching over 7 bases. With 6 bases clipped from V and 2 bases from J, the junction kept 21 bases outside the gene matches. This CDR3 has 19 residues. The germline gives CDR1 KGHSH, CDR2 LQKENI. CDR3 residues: CASSEFTGEMADTQETQYF. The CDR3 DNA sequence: TGTGCCAGCTCCGAATTCACAGGGGAGATGGCGGATACACAAGAGACCCAGTACTTC.

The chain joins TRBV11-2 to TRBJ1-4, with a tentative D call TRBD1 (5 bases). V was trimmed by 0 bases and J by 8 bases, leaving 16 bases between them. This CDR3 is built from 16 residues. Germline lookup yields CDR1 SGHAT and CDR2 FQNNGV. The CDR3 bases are TGTGCCAGCAGCTTAGATCAAGGGACTCACGGGGAAAAACTGTTTTTT. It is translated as CASSLDQGTHGEKLFF.

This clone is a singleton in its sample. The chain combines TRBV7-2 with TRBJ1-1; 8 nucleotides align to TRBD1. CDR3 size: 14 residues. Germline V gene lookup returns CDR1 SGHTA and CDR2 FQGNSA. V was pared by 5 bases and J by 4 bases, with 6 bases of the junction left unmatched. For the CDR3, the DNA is TGTGCCAGCAGCGTGGGACAGGCGGGCACTGAAGCTTTCTTT. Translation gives CASSVGQAGTEAFF.

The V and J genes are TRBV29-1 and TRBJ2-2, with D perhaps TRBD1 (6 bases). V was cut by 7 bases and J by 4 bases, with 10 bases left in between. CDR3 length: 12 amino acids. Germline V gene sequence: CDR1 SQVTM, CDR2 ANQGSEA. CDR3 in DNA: TGCAGCGGGGGGCTGAGCACCGGGGAGCTGTTTTTT. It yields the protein CSGGLSTGELFF.

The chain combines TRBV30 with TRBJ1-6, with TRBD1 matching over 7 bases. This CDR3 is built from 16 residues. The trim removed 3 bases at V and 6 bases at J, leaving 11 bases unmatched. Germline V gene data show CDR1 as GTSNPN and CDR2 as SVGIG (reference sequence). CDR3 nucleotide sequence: TGTGCCTGGAGATACCGGGACAGTAAATTTAATTCACCCCTCCACTTT. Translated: CAWRYRDSKFNSPLHF.

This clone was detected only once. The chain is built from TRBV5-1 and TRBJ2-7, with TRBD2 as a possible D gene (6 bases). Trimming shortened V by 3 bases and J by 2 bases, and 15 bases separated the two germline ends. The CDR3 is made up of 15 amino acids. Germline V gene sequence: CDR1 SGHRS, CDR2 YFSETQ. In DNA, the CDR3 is TGCGCCAGCAGCTCGGGGCCGGGACTGACCTACGAGCAGTACTTC. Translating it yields CASSSGPGLTYEQYF.

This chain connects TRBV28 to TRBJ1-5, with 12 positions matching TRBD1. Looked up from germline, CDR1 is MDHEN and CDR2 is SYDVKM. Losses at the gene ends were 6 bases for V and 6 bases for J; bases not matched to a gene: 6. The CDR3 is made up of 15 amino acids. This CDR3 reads CASSGEGQGAQPQHF. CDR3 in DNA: TGTGCCAGCAGCGGTGAGGGACAGGGGGCTCAGCCCCAGCATTTT.

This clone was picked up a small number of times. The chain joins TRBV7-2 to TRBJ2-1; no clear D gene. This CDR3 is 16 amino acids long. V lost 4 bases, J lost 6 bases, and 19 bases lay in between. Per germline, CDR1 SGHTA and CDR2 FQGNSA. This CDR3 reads CASSSMNLVLGNEQFF. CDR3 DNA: TGTGCCAGCAGCTCCATGAACTTAGTGTTAGGCAATGAGCAGTTCTTC. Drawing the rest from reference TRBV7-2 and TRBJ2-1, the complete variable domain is GAGVSQSPSNKVTEKGKDVELRCDPISGHTALYWYRQSLGQGLEFLIYFQGNSAPDKSGLPSDRFSAERTGGSVSTLTIQRTQQEDSAVYLCASSSMNLVLGNEQFFGPGTRLTVL.

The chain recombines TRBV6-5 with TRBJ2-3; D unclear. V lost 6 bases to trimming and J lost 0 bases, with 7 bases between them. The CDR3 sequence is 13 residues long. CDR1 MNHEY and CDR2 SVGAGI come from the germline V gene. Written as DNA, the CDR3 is TGTGCCAGCAGACTGACTAGCACAGATACGCAGTATTTT. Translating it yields CASRLTSTDTQYF.

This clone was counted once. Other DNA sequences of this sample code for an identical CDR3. Here the CDR3 reads CASSLSGGKETQYF. The CDR3 DNA is TGTGCCAGCAGCTTGTCTGGGGGAAAAGAGACCCAGTACTTC. The V and J genes are TRBV5-4 and TRBJ2-5; D tentatively fits TRBD1 or TRBD2 (5 bases each). V dropped 1 base and J dropped 3 bases, with 10 bases sitting between them. The germline gives CDR1 SGHNT, CDR2 YYREEE (reference sequence). CDR3 length: 14 amino acids.

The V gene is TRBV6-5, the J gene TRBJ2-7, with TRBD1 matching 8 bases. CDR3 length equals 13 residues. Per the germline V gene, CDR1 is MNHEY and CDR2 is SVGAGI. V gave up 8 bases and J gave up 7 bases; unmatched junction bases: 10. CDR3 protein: CASSRDRRWEQYF. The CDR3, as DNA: TGTGCCAGCTCCCGGGACAGGCGATGGGAGCAGTACTTC.

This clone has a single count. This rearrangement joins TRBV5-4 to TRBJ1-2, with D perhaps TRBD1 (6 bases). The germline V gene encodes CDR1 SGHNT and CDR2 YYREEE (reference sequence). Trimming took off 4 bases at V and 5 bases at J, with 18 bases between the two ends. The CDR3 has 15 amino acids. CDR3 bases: TGTGCCAGCAGCCTCCAGGGTATTCAGGGGTATGGCTACACCTTC. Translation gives CASSLQGIQGYGYTF.

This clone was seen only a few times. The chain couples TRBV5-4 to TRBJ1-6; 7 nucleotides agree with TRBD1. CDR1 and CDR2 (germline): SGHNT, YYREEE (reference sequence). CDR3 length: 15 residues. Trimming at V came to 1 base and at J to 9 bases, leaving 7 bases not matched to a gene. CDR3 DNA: TGTGCCAGCAGCTTGCCTGGACAGGTCGCTTCACCCCTCCACTTT. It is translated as CASSLPGQVASPLHF.

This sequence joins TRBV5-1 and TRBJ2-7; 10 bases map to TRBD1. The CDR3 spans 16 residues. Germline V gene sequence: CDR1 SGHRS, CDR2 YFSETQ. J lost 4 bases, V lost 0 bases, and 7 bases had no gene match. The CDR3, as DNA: TGCGCCAGCAGCTTGGAGACAGGGGGCTTTTGGTACGAGCAGTACTTC. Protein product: CASSLETGGFWYEQYF.

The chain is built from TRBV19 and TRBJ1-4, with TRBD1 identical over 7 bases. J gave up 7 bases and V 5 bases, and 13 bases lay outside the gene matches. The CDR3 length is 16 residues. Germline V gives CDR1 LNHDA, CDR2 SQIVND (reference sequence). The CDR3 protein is CASSRGQTGRGEKLFF. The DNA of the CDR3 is TGTGCCAGTAGTCGGGGGCAGACAGGGCGGGGTGAAAAACTGTTTTTT.